Included here is one TCR beta chain sequence, with context. Its antigen remains unidentified. Sequencing used immunoSEQ multiplex PCR; TCRdb keeps in-frame clones, though not all of them. The sample records around 6,900 clones, 65% to 85% being singletons. The CDR3 has 13 amino acids. The V end lost 2 bases, the J end lost 5 bases, and 12 bases lay between the germline ends. Germline CDR1 GTSNPN, CDR2 SVGIG (reference sequence). This entry belongs to a study of T cells after posttransplantation cyclophosphamide. Findings of the study overall: Tissue-infiltrating T cells from skin or gut overlapped little with blood T cells.

This TCR was recovered from a woman aged 45-65 years in good health and a related stem cell transplant donor. The sample consisted of memory CD4+ T cells sorted from blood. The gene calls are TRBV30 and TRBJ1-2, with a possible D match to TRBD1 (5 bases). CDR3 in DNA: TGTGCCTGGAGTCGGCAGGGACTTTATGGCTACACCTTC. It translates to CAWSRQGLYGYTF.